This is a list of T cell receptor beta chains from one sample in a study of T cells after yellow fever vaccination. TCRdb fed the 5' RACE reads into MiXCR, producing one record per CDR3 protein. The table records approximately 550,000 distinct CDR3 sequences, around an eighth of them present only once. The input for sequencing was PBMCs, taken on the day of the yellow fever booster vaccination. All receptors come from a young man who received the YFV17D yellow fever vaccine. The CDR3 runs from the conserved cysteine through the conserved F or W. Each record gives: V gene, J gene, clone size, D gene, CDR3 DNA, CDR3 protein. D genes are given only for firm matches. Expanded clones get a size class; other rows say once, few or many, or leave the size out.

TRBV4-2	TRBJ2-7	few	.	TGTGCCAGCAGCCAAGATGTCATGGCAGGACGCTACGAGCAGTACTTC	CASSQDVMAGRYEQYF
TRBV4-3	TRBJ2-2	.	.	TGCGCCAGCAGCCAAGATTTATTTCGGAATATTAACACCGGGGAGCTGTTTTTT	CASSQDLFRNINTGELFF
TRBV20-1	TRBJ2-3	few	.	TGCAGTGCCGCGTCTGCGGGCGGTAGCACAGATACGCAGTATTTT	CSAASAGGSTDTQYF
TRBV19	TRBJ1-5	.	.	TGTGCCAGTAGTGCTCAATGGCCCCAGCATTTT	CASSAQWPQHF
TRBV6-5	TRBJ2-7	few	TRBD1	TGTGCCAGCAGTTCGCGACAGGGGGGTCCTTACGAGCAGTACTTC	CASSSRQGGPYEQYF
TRBV12-3/TRBV12-4	TRBJ1-2	.	TRBD1	TGTGCCAGCAGGCCCGGGACAGCCACTTATGGCTACACCTTC	CASRPGTATYGYTF
TRBV12-3/TRBV12-4	TRBJ2-1	.	.	TGTGCCAGCACCTTGGCACTCCACTACAATGAGCAGTTCTTC	CASTLALHYNEQFF
TRBV7-3	TRBJ2-6	many	.	TGTGCCAGCAGCTTTTACCCGTCTGGGGCCAACGTCCTGACTTTC	CASSFYPSGANVLTF
TRBV5-1	TRBJ1-1	few	.	TGCGCCAGCAGCTCGGATTCGCCAGGGAACACTGAAGCTTTCTTT	CASSSDSPGNTEAFF
TRBV20-1	TRBJ1-5	many	TRBD1	TGCAGTGCACTTGACAGGGGCCGAGATCAGCCCCAGCATTTT	CSALDRGRDQPQHF
TRBV12-3/TRBV12-4	TRBJ2-5	.	.	TGTGCCAGCAGTTTCAGGGGAGAAGAGACCCAGTACTTC	CASSFRGEETQYF
TRBV12-3/TRBV12-4	TRBJ2-1	few	.	TGTGCCAGCAGCCCTGCCTCGGGATCCTACAATGAGCAGTTCTTC	CASSPASGSYNEQFF
TRBV6-5	TRBJ2-7	few	.	TGTGCCAGCAGTTTTCGACTCGAATCATCCTACGAGCAGTACTTC	CASSFRLESSYEQYF
TRBV7-2	TRBJ2-2	many	.	TGTGCCAGCAGCCGGGATGGGGGAGCCGGGGAGCTGTTTTTT	CASSRDGGAGELFF
TRBV7-9	TRBJ2-7	once	TRBD1	TGTGCCAGCAGCCAATTGACAGGGAAAACCTACGAGCAGTACTTC	CASSQLTGKTYEQYF
TRBV20-1	TRBJ2-7	few	.	TGCAGTGTGCTGACTTCCTCCTCCTACGAGCAGTACTTC	CSVLTSSSYEQYF
TRBV20-1	TRBJ2-1	few	.	TGCAGTGCTAGCGGGACCGGTGGGCACAATGAGCAGTTCTTC	CSASGTGGHNEQFF
TRBV12-5	TRBJ2-6	few	.	TGTGCTAGTGATCGGCCCCTTCCTGGGGCCAACGTCCTGACTTTC	CASDRPLPGANVLTF
TRBV10-3	TRBJ2-7	few	TRBD1	TGTGCCATCAGTCGGGACAGGGGAAGAAACGAGCAGTACTTC	CAISRDRGRNEQYF
TRBV6-1	TRBJ2-5	.	.	TGTGCCAGCAGTGAAACAGGACAAGAGACCCAGTACTTC	CASSETGQETQYF
TRBV5-4	TRBJ1-1	few	.	TGTGCCAGCAGCCGGAGCGGGCAGGGTGATGAAGCTTTCTTT	CASSRSGQGDEAFF
TRBV15	TRBJ1-2	few	.	TGTGCCACCAGCAAACATCCGACAACCCTCTATGGCTACACCTTC	CATSKHPTTLYGYTF
TRBV7-8	TRBJ2-7	.	TRBD2	TGTGCCAGCAGCTCCCTAGGACTAGCGGTCTACGAGCAGTACTTC	CASSSLGLAVYEQYF
TRBV20-1	TRBJ2-7	.	TRBD2	TGCAGTGCTGGGGGGGCTAGCGGGACTTACGAGCAGTACTTC	CSAGGASGTYEQYF
TRBV11-2	TRBJ2-7	.	.	TGTGCCAGCAGCTTCCACGAGCAGTACTTC	CASSFHEQYF
TRBV28	TRBJ2-4	.	TRBD2	TGTGCCAGCAGTCGCCCCGGAGGGAGGGACATTCAGTACTTC	CASSRPGGRDIQYF
TRBV12-3/TRBV12-4	TRBJ2-1	.	TRBD2	TGTGCCAGCACGCTAGCGGGAGGGCCCCAGTTCTTC	CASTLAGGPQFF
TRBV20-1	TRBJ1-1	.	.	TGCACTGGTGCAGGGACGAACACTGAAGCTTTCTTT	CTGAGTNTEAFF